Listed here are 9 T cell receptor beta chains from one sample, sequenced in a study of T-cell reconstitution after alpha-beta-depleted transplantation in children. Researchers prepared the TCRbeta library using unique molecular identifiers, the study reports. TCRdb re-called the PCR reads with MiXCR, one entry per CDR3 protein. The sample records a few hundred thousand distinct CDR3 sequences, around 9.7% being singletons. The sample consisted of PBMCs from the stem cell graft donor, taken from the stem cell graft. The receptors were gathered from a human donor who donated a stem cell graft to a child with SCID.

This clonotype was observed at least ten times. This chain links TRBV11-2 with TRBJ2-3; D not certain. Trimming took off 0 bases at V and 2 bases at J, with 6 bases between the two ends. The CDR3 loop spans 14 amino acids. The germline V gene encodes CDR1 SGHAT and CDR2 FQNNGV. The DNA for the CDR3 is TGTGCCAGCAGCTTAGAACTACACACAGATACGCAGTATTTT. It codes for CASSLELHTDTQYF.

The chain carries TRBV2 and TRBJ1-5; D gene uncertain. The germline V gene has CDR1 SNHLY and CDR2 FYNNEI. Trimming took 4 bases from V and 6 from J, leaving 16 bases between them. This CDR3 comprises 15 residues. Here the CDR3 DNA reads TGTGCCAGCAGTGCATGGCCCGACACTACTCAGCCCCAGCATTTT. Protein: CASSAWPDTTQPQHF.

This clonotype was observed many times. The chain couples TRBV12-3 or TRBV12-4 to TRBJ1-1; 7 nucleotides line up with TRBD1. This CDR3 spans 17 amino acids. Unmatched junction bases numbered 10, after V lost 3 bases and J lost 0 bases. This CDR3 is CASSLTRRRGLNTEAFF. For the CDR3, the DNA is TGTGCCAGCAGTTTGACTCGGCGGAGGGGGCTGAACACTGAAGCTTTCTTT.

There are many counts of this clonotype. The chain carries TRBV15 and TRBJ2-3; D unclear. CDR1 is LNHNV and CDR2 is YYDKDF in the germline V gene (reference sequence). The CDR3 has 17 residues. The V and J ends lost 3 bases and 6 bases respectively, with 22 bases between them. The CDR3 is CATSSPWTRETHDTQYF. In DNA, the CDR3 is TGTGCCACCAGCAGTCCCTGGACGCGTGAGACACATGATACGCAGTATTTT.

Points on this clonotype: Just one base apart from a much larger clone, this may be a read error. CDR3 region: CARSEFTNYGYTF. The CDR3 DNA reads TGTGCCCGCAGTGAATTTACGAACTATGGCTACACCTTC. The chain carries TRBV25-1 and TRBJ1-2, with D hard to call. The CDR3 extends over 13 amino acids. CDR1 and CDR2 from the germline V gene are MGHDK and SYGVNS.

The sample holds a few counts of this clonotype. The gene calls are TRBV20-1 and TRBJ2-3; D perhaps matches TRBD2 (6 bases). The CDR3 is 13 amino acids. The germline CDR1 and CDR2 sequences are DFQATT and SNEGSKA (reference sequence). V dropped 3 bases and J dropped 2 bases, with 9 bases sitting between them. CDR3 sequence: CSARGGDTDTQYF. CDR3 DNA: TGCAGTGCTAGGGGCGGGGACACAGATACGCAGTATTTT.

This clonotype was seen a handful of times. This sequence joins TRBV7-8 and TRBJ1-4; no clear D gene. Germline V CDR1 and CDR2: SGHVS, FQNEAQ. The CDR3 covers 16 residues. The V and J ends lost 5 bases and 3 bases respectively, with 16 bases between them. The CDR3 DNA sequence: TGTGCCAGCAGCGCGTTGGCTCGCACAGCTAATGAAAAACTGTTTTTT. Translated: CASSALARTANEKLFF.

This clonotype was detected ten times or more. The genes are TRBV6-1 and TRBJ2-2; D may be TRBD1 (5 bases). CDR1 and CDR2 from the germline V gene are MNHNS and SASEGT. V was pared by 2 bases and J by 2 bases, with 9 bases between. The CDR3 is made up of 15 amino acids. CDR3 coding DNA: TGTGCCAGCAGTGAAAGTCAGGGCAACACCGGGGAGCTGTTTTTT. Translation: CASSESQGNTGELFF.

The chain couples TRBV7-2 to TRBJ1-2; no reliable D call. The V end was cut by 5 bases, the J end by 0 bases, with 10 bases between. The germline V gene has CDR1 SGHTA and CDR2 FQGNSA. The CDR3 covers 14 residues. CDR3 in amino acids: CASSPDSSNYGYTF. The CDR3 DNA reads TGTGCCAGCAGCCCGGATTCTTCTAACTATGGCTACACCTTC.